These 2 T cell receptor beta chains were sequenced from one sample in a study of tumor-infiltrating lymphocytes in primary liver carcinoma listed by TCRdb under 2017. Without any cell sorting, total RNA and DNA were co-extracted from about 20-30 mg of bulk tissue using the AllPrep DNA/RNA mini kit. The instrument was an Illumina HiSeq 2500. Starting from approximately 460 ng total RNA, TCRbeta-specific cDNA was produced by reverse transcription with a constant-region primer and ProtoScript II reverse transcriptase. TCRbeta libraries were built with three nested multiplex PCR rounds, a slightly modified ARM-PCR procedure. Each of the first two PCR rounds ran for around 11 cycles and used multiplex TRBV1-TRBV30 forward primers together with a Cbeta reverse primer. TCRdb handled the public reads itself, with Q25 trimming in fastp and clone calling in MiXCR, and kept productive beta chains. Every CDR3 protein is listed once, alongside the most common genes and DNA of its rows. Here the sample has roughly 30,000 distinct CDR3 sequences; around 78% occur a single time. The top ten hold roughly 38% of the sample.

The sample taken for sequencing was liver tumor tissue from sampling region 5. Reading the label with the study, this specimen's cell subset or site is: tumor region T5, tumor centre. The source is a man aged 40-50 years with primary liver carcinoma and hepatitis B virus infection.

This rearrangement joins TRBV5-1 to TRBJ2-7; possibly TRBD2 for D (7 bases). The CDR3 has 16 residues. With 0 bases removed from V and 3 bases from J, the gap between germline ends came to 16 bases. Germline V gene sequence: CDR1 SGHRS, CDR2 YFSETQ. CDR3 region: CASSLDIGGLVYEQYF. CDR3 nucleotide sequence: TGCGCCAGCAGCTTGGATATCGGGGGGCTTGTCTACGAGCAGTACTTC.

In the case of this clonotype: The conserved phenylalanine or tryptophan is not found at the CDR3 terminus, so this likely reflects a read error. The limits of the CDR3 on the DNA are not certain, so only TCRdb's listed CDR3 is given. The gene calls are TRBV11-2 and TRBJ2-7; the table's D gene call, TRBD2, was not cross checked with the DNA. 15 amino acids form the CDR3, both terminal residues included. Germline CDR1 reads SGHAT; CDR2 reads FQNNGV. The CDR3 sequence: CASSPSWLAEYGQYI.